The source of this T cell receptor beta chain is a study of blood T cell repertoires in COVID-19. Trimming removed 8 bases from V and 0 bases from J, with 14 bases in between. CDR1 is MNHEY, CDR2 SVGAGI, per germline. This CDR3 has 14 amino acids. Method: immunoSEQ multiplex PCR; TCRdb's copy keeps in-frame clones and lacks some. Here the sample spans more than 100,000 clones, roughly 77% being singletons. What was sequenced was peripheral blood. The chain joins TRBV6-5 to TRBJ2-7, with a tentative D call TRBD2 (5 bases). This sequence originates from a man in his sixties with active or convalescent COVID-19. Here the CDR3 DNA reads TGTGCCAGCTGGCCGGGATCGTCCTCCTACGAGCAGTACTTC. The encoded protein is CASWPGSSSYEQYF.